The clone carrying this TCR beta chain has just a few counts. These data are taken from a study of blood T cell repertoires in COVID-19. Study overall: Acute and convalescent COVID-19 specimens originated in the United States, Italy and Spain. T cells, B-cell-depleted T cells, or PBMCs provided the cDNA or gDNA that served as material.

Germline V CDR1 and CDR2: LGHNT, FRNRAP. V lost 2 bases and J 4 bases, leaving 8 bases between the germline ends. The CDR3 sequence is 13 residues long. In the original processing: Scientists estimated how many nucleated cells there were by amplifying reference gene primers. The method was immunoSEQ multiplex PCR; TCRdb's version includes in-frame clones alone and lacks a portion of them. The D gene and trimming were derived from the DNA, and the V and J assignments and clone size from that table. This table has 200,000 to 300,000 clones, around four fifths appearing once. This clonotype was sampled from a woman older than 75 with acute or convalescent COVID-19. The rearrangement links TRBV12-5 to TRBJ1-2; no clear D. What was sequenced was peripheral blood. The CDR3 reads CASGLPEGYGYTF. In DNA form, the CDR3 reads TGTGCTAGTGGTTTGCCTGAGGGCTATGGCTACACCTTC.